The entry below describes one T cell receptor beta chain. A Seattle source enrolled patients during active infection and followed them longitudinally. The data belong to a study of blood T cell repertoires in COVID-19. Study overall: Specimens from acute and convalescent COVID-19 originated in the United States, Italy and Spain. PBMCs, B-cell-depleted T cells, or T cells provided the cDNA or gDNA that made up the material.

In the original processing: How many nucleated cells were present was estimated from reference gene primer amplification. Libraries were prepared by immunoSEQ multiplex PCR; TCRdb keeps only in-frame clonotypes and omits some of them. D and trimming come from the DNA, and the V and J calls and clone size come from that table. Of some 350,000 clones in the sample, about nine tenths were seen once. J gave up 1 base and V 5 bases, and 7 bases lay outside the gene matches. Germline assignment: CDR1 SEHNR and CDR2 FQNEAQ (reference sequence). The CDR3 extends over 16 amino acids. The gene calls are TRBV7-9 and TRBJ1-1; 10 positions match TRBD1. This TCR was sampled from a woman in her 70s with COVID-19, enrolled during active disease. Sequencing was done on a sample of peripheral blood. CDR3 sequence: CASSATWDRGNTEAFF. Here the CDR3 DNA reads TGTGCCAGCAGCGCTACCTGGGACAGGGGGAACACTGAAGCTTTCTTT.